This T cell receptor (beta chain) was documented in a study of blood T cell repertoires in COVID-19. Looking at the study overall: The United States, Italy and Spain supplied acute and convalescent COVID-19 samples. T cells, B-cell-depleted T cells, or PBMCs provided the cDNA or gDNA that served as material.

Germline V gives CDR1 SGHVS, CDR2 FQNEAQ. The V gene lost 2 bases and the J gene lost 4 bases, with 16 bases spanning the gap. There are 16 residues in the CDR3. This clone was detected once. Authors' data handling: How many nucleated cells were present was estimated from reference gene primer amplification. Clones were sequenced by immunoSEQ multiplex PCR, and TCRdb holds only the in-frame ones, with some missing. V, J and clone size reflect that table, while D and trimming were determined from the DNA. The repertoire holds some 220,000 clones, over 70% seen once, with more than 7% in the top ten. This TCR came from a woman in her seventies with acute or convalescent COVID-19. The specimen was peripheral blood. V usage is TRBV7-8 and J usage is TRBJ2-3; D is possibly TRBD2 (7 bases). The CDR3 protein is CASSLRGAVSADTQYF. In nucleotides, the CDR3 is TGTGCCAGCAGCTTACGGGGGGCCGTCAGCGCAGATACGCAGTATTTT.